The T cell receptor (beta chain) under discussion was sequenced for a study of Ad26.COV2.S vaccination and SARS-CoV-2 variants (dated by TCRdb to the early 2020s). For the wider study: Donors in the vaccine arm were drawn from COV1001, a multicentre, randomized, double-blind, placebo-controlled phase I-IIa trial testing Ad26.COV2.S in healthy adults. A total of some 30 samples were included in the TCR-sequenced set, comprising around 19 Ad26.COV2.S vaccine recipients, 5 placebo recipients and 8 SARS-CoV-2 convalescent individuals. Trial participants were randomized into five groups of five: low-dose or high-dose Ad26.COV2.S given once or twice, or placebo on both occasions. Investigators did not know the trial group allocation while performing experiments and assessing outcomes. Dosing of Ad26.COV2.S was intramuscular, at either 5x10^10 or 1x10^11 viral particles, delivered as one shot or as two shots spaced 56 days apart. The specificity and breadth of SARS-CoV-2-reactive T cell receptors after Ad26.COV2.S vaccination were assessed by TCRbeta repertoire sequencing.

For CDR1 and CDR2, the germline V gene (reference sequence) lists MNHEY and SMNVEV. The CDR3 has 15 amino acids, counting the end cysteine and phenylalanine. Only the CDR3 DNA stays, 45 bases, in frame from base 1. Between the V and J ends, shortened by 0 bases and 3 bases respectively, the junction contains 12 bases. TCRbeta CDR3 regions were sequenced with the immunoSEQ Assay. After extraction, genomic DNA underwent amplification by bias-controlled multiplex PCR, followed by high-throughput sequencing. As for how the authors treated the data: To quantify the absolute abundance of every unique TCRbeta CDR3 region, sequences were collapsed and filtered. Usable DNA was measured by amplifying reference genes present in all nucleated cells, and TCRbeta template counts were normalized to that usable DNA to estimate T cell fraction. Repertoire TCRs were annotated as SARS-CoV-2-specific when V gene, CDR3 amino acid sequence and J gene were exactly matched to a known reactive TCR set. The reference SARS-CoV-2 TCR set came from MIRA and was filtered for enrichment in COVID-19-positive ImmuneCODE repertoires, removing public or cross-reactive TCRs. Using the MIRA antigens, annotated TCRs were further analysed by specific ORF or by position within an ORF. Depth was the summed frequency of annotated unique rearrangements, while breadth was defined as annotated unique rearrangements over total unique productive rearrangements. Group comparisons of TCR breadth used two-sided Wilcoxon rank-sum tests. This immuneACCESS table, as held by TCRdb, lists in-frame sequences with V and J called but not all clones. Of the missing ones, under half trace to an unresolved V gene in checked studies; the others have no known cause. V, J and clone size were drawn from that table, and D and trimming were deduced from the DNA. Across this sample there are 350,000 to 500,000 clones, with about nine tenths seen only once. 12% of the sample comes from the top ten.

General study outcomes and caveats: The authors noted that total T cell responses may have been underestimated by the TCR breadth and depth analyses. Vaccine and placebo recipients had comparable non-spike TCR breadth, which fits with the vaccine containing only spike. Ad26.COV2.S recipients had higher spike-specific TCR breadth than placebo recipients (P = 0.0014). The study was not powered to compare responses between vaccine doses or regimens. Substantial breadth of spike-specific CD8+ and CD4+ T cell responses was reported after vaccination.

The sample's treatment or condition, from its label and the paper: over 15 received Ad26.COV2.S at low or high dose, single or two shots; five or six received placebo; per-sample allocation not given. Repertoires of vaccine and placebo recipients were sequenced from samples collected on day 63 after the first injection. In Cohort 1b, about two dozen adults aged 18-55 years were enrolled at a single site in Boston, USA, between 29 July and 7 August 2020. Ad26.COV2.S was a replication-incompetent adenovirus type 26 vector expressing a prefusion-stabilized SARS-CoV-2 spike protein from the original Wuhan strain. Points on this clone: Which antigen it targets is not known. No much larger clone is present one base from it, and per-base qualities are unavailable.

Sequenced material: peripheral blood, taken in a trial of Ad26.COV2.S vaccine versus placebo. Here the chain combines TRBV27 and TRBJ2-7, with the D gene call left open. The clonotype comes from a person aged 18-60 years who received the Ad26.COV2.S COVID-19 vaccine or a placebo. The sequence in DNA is TGTGCCAGCAGTTTATCGGTAGGCCAAATCTACGAGCAGTACTTC. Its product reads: CASSLSVGQIYEQYF.